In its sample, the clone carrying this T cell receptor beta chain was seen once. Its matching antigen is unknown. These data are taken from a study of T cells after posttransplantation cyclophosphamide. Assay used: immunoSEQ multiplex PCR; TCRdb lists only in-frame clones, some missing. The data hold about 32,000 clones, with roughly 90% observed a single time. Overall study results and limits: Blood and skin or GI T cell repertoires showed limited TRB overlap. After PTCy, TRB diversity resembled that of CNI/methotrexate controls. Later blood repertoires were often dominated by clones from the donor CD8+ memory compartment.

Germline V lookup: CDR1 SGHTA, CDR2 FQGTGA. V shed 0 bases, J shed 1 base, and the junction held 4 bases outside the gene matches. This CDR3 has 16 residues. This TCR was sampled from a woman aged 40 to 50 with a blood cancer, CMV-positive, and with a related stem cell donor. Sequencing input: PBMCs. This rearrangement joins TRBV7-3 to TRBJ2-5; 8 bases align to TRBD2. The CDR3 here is CASSLTGAGVQETQYF. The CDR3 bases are TGTGCCAGCAGCTTAACAGGAGCGGGGGTCCAAGAGACCCAGTACTTC.